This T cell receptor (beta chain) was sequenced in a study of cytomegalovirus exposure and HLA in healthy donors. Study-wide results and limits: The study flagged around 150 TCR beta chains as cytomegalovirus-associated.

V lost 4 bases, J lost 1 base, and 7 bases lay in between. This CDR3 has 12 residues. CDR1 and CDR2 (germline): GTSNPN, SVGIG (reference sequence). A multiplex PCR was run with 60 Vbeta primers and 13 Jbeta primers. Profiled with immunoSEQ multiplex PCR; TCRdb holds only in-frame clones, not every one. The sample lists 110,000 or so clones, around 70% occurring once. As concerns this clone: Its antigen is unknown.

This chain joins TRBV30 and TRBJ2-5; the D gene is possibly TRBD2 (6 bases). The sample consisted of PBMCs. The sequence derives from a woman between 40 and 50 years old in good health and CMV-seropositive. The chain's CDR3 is CAWKGGQETQYF. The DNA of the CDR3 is TGTGCCTGGAAGGGAGGCCAAGAGACCCAGTACTTC.